This T cell receptor (beta chain) was captured by sequencing in a study of post-analysis software for immune sequencing data (dated by TCRdb to between 2014 and 2017). Broadly, across the study: Relapsing-remitting, secondary progressive and progressive-relapsing multiple sclerosis were recorded as disease courses, and subtype annotation was lacking for some patients. The multiple sclerosis patient repertoires were compared with about a dozen previously published healthy control repertoires from donors aged about 6 to 26 years. A subset of samples was prepared in parallel using single-end sample barcoding, then pooled and co-amplified after Illumina adapter ligation.

To demonstrate the VDJtools post-analysis software, TCR beta repertoires were profiled from the peripheral blood of more than ten young patients with multiple sclerosis. The patients with multiple sclerosis were children and adolescents between roughly 6 and 15 years of age. The CDR1 and CDR2 encoded by the germline V gene (reference sequence) are DFQATT and SNEGSKA. V is pared back by 2 bases and J by 0 bases, with 16 bases lying between the germline termini. Spanning cysteine to phenylalanine, the CDR3 consists of 16 amino acids. Only the CDR3 DNA is retained, 48 bases long and in frame from the first base. The investigation overall reported the following: Patients showed significantly higher frequencies than controls for several TRBV segments, among them TRBV5-6, TRBV5-1 and TRBV20-1. Significantly lower normalized Chao1 diversity was found in multiple sclerosis patients than in controls, suggesting substantial peripheral T-cell clonal expansion. The multiple sclerosis patient group was slightly younger than the control group. Direct clustering with F measure showed strong co-clustering of samples prepared in the same batch, prompting a batch-effect correction.

This clonotype showed up many times. What this receptor recognizes is not known. Nothing much larger sits one base from this clone, and base qualities are not available. The library was generated by PCR. Sequenced on an Illumina HiSeq 2500. To reduce PCR and sequencing biases, unique molecular identifiers were incorporated into the TCR beta cDNA libraries. Every 1 to 10 million input T cells yielded approximately 500,000 cDNA molecules, meaning each molecule approximated one T cell. The same protocol used for the earlier healthy control dataset was applied to prepare and sequence the patient libraries. Samples belonging to the same batch were prepared together, multiplexed and sequenced on a shared HiSeq lane. From the authors' description of their analysis: MIGEC handled the raw barcoded reads, throwing out single-read molecular identifier groups before consensus assembly and CDR3 extraction. Clonotype tables were post-analysed with VDJtools, normalizing diversity by down-sampling all datasets to the smallest sample size. In repertoire overlap clustering, CDR3 amino acid sequences, but not nucleotide sequences, were matched to correct batch-related cross-sample contamination. The public reads were quality trimmed at Q25 with fastp and then assembled into clones with MiXCR by TCRdb, keeping productive beta chains. Entries that share a CDR3 protein sequence are merged under the most common genes and DNA. These V and J calls rely on TCRdb rather than the paper's analysis. The sample profile shows over 150,000 distinct CDR3 sequences; 25% to 35% of them were found once. The ten largest clones capture about 1.4% of the sample.

This TCR was sampled from a girl under 18 with multiple sclerosis. The sequenced sample consisted of blood. This chain is built from TRBV20-1 and TRBJ1-2; the D gene identity is not certain. CDR3 loop: CSARISPPLANYGYTF. The nucleotides are TGCAGTGCTAGAATCTCCCCTCCGCTGGCTAACTATGGCTACACCTTC.